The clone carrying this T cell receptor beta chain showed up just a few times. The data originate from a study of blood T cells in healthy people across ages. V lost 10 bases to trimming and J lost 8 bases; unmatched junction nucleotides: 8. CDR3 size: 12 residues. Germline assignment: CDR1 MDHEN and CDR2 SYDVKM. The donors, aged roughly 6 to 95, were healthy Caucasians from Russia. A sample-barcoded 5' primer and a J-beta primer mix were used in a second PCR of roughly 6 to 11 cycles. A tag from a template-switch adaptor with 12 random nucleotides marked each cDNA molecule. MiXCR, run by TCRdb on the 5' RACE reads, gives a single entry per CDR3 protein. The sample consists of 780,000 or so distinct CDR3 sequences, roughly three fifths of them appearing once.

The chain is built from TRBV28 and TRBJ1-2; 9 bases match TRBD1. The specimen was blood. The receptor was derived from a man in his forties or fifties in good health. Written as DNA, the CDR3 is TGTGCCACCGCAGGACAGGGGAGCGGCTACACCTTC. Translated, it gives CATAGQGSGYTF.